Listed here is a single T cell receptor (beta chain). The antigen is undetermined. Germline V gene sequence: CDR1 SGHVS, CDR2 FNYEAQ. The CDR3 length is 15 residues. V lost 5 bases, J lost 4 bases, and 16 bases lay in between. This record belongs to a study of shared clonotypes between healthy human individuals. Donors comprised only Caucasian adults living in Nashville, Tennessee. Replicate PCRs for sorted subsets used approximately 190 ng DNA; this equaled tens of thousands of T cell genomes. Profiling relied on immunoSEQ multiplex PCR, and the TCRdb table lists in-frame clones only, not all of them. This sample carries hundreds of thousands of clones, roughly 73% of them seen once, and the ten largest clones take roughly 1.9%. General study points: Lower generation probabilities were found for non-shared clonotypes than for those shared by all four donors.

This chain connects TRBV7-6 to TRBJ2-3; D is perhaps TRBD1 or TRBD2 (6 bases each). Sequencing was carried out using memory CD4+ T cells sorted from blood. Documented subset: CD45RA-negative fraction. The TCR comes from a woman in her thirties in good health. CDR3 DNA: TGTGCCAGCAGCCCGAGGTGGGGGGCCCCAGATACGCAGTATTTT. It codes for CASSPRWGAPDTQYF.